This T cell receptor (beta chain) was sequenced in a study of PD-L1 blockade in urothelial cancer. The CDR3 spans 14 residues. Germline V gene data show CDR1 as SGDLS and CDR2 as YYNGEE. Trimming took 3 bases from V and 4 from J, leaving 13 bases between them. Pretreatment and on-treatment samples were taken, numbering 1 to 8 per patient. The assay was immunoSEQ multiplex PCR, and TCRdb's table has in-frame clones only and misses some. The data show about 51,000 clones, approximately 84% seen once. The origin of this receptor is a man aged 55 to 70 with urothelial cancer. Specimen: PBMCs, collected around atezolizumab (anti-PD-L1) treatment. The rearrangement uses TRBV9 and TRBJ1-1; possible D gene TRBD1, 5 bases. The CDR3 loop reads CASSAQGVGTEAFF. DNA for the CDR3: TGTGCCAGCAGCGCGCAGGGTGTAGGCACTGAAGCTTTCTTT.